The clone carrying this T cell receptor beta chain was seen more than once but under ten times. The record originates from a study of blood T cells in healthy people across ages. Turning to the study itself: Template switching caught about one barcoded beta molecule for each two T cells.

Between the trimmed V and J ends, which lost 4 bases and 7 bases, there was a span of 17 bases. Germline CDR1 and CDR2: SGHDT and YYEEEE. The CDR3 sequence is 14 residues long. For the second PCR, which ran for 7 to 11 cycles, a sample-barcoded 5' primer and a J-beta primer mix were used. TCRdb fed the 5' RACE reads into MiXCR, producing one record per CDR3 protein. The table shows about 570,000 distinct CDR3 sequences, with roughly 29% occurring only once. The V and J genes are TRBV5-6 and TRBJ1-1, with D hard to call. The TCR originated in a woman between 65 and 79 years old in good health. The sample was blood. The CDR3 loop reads CASSRTSRANEAFF. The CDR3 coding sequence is TGTGCCAGCAGCCGCACTTCAAGGGCCAATGAAGCTTTCTTT. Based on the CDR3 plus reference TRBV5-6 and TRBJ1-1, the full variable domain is DAGVTQSPTHLIKTRGQQVTLRCSPKSGHDTVSWYQQALGQGPQFIFQYYEEEERQRGNFPDRFSGHQFPNYSSELNVNALLLGDSALYLCASSRTSRANEAFFGQGTRLTVV.